The present T cell receptor beta chain was sequenced within a study of T cells in Graves' hyperthyroidism and ophthalmopathy. Study results and limitations: A 13 V-J signature model discriminated ophthalmopathy versus stable hyperthyroidism.

This clonotype was seen ten or more times. The antigen remains unidentified. The CDR3 runs to 13 residues. The germline V gene has CDR1 LNHDA and CDR2 SQIVND (reference sequence). Trimming stripped 3 bases from V and 2 bases from J, with 8 bases between. Uncontrolled infection, other autoimmune disease, pregnancy or lactation led to exclusion. The investigators amplified TCR beta CDR3 regions from RNA transcripts. The study used the HTBI primer set for a first-round RT-PCR of the TCR CDR3. MiXCR, applied by TCRdb to the multiplex PCR reads, yields one record per CDR3 protein. The profile covers roughly 580,000 distinct CDR3 sequences, with about 45% appearing a single time and 6.5% to 9% taken by the ten largest.

Sequencing was done on a sample of peripheral blood or thyroid tissue (not recorded which). The rearrangement links TRBV19 to TRBJ2-7, with TRBD2 as a possible D gene (6 bases). This TCR was sampled from a woman under 30 with Graves' hyperthyroidism. CDR3 DNA sequence: TGTGCCAGTAGTATGCGGGGAACCTACGAGCAGTACTTC. Translated: CASSMRGTYEQYF.